These 26 T cell receptor beta chains share one sample of origin, sequenced in a study of blood T cells in healthy people across ages. Primed by a sample-barcoded 5' primer and a J-beta primer mix, a second PCR proceeded for roughly 7 to 12 cycles. TCRdb itself ran the 5' RACE reads through MiXCR, one entry per CDR3 protein. The table lists about 800,000 distinct CDR3 sequences, about half of them singletons, with 15% to 20% in the top ten. The sequencing sample was made of blood. All receptors come from a man older than 75 in good health.

For this clonotype: It may be a read error: a sequence one base away is much more abundant. This chain's CDR3 is CSGSGDGSTDTRYF. The CDR3 DNA reads as TGCAGCGGTAGCGGGGATGGAAGCACAGATACGCGGTATTTT. The chain carries TRBV29-1 and TRBJ2-3; TRBD2 agrees at 8 bases. Germline V gives CDR1 SQVTM, CDR2 ANQGSEA. CDR3 length: 14 amino acids.

The rearrangement links TRBV20-1 to TRBJ2-5; no firm D call. The CDR3 is 11 amino acids. V gave up 8 bases and J gave up 0 bases, with 7 bases separating them. The germline CDR1 and CDR2 sequences are DFQATT and SNEGSKA (reference sequence). The CDR3 loop reads CSYDYQETQYF. The CDR3 nucleotides read TGCAGTTATGACTACCAAGAGACCCAGTACTTC.

This clonotype was observed once. J is TRBJ2-1 and V is TRBV4-1, with 16 nucleotides matching TRBD2. Germline V gene lookup returns CDR1 MGHRA and CDR2 YSYEKL. This CDR3 is built from 18 residues. The V and J ends lost 4 bases and 4 bases, in that order; junction bases with no gene match: 7. The CDR3 sequence: CASSPGLAGGLRYNEQFF. The DNA of the CDR3 is TGCGCCAGCAGCCCGGGACTAGCGGGAGGGCTTCGGTACAATGAGCAGTTCTTC.

In nucleotides, the CDR3 is TGCAGTGCTAGCGGCGATCTCATTCAGTACTTC. Residues: CSASGDLIQYF. This sequence joins TRBV20-1 and TRBJ2-4; no clear D gene. The CDR3 sequence is 11 residues long. Germline V gives CDR1 DFQATT, CDR2 SNEGSKA (reference sequence). V was trimmed by 3 bases and J by 9 bases, leaving 9 bases between them.

The CDR3 bases are TGCAGCGTTGGGACTAGCGGGTACCAAGAGACCCAGTACTTC. This gives the protein CSVGTSGYQETQYF. J is TRBJ2-5 and V is TRBV29-1, with 11 positions matching TRBD2. With V trimmed by 4 bases and J by 0 bases, 1 base remained unmatched. CDR3 length: 14 amino acids. The V gene's germline CDR1 is SQVTM and CDR2 ANQGSEA.

The gene calls are TRBV5-1 and TRBJ2-2; D gene unclear. Per the germline V gene, CDR1 is SGHRS and CDR2 is YFSETQ. Between the trimmed V and J ends, which lost 1 base and 2 bases, there was a span of 9 bases. The CDR3 contains 15 residues. The CDR3 spells CASSLRADNTGELFF. The CDR3 nucleotides are TGCGCCAGCAGCTTGAGGGCGGACAACACCGGGGAGCTGTTTTTT. The full variable domain, rest sourced from reference TRBV5-1 and TRBJ2-2, is KAGVTQTPRYLIKTRGQQVTLSCSPISGHRSVSWYQQTPGQGLQFLFEYFSETQRNKGNFPGRFSGRQFSNSRSEMNVSTLELGDSALYLCASSLRADNTGELFFGEGSRLTVL.

In its sample, this clonotype was seen a few times. The chain carries TRBV28 and TRBJ2-6; D gene unclear. The CDR3 spans 17 residues. Germline assignment: CDR1 MDHEN and CDR2 SYDVKM. Trimming took 3 bases from V and 5 from J, leaving 17 bases between them. The CDR3 DNA is TGTGCCAGCAGTTTCGTCCCATTCAGCGTACGGGCCAACGTCCTGACTTTC. It yields the protein CASSFVPFSVRANVLTF. Using reference TRBV28 and TRBJ2-6 for the parts outside the CDR3, the full variable domain is DVKVTQSSRYLVKRTGEKVFLECVQDMDHENMFWYRQDPGLGLRLIYFSYDVKMKEKGDIPEGYSVSREKKERFSLILESASTNQTSMYLCASSFVPFSVRANVLTFGAGSRLTVL.

The chain recombines TRBV29-1 with TRBJ1-1, with a weak D call TRBD1 (5 bases). This CDR3 is built from 12 residues. Trimming cost V 3 bases and J 9 bases, with 14 bases left between them. Germline CDR1 reads SQVTM; CDR2 reads ANQGSEA. The CDR3 DNA is TGCAGCGTTGAGTATTGGGGGTTCCAAGCTTTCTTT. Its protein product is CSVEYWGFQAFF.

Here the CDR3 DNA reads TGTGCCAGCAGCTTAGAGGGGACAGGGAGTTCGGCCCTCCACTTT. It encodes CASSLEGTGSSALHF. The chain uses TRBV7-2 and TRBJ1-6, with 9 bases aligning to TRBD1. The germline gives CDR1 SGHTA, CDR2 FQGNSA. J was trimmed by 14 bases and V by 1 base; bases with no gene match: 9. CDR3 length: 15 amino acids. Supplemented by reference TRBV7-2 and TRBJ1-6, the full variable domain reads GAGVSQSPSNKVTEKGKDVELRCDPISGHTALYWYRQSLGQGLEFLIYFQGNSAPDKSGLPSDRFSAERTGGSVSTLTIQRTQQEDSAVYLCASSLEGTGSSALHFGNGTRLTVT.

This clonotype was recorded a few times. The CDR3 reads CASSYWGTNYGYTF. The CDR3 bases are TGTGCCAGCAGTTACTGGGGGACTAACTATGGCTACACCTTC. The genes are TRBV27 and TRBJ1-2, with TRBD1 as a possible D gene (5 bases). V was clipped by 4 bases and J by 0 bases, with 9 bases between them. The CDR3 extends over 14 amino acids. Germline CDR1 and CDR2: MNHEY and SMNVEV (reference sequence).

Notes on this clonotype: A much larger clone is a single base away; this may be a read error. This chain joins TRBV7-6 and TRBJ2-5; TRBD2 matches at 7 bases. The J call may be faulty, since TRBJ2-7 better matches the DNA end. This CDR3 region has 18 residues. Germline V gene lookup returns CDR1 SGHVS and CDR2 FNYEAQ. The CDR3 coding sequence is TGTGCCGGCAGCTTAGCATCGAGTAGCGGGCCGGGGAAATACGAGCAGTACTTC. Amino acid sequence: CAGSLASSSGPGKYEQYF.

This clonotype came up a few times. The rearrangement links TRBV20-1 to TRBJ2-1; 8 bases line up with TRBD2. CDR3 length equals 16 residues. Germline-derived CDR1 and CDR2 are DFQATT and SNEGSKA (reference sequence). Trimming at V came to 3 bases and at J to 3 bases, leaving 10 bases not matched to a gene. The CDR3 DNA reads as TGCAGTGCTAGGGGTTTGGAGCGGGAGTTCTACAATGAGCAGTTCTTC. This translates into CSARGLEREFYNEQFF.

This chain connects TRBV5-1 to TRBJ2-1; tentatively, D is TRBD2 (5 bases). The J call may be in error: the DNA end matches TRBJ2-7 better. The CDR3 runs 14 residues. Germline assignment: CDR1 SGHRS and CDR2 YFSETQ. This CDR3 is CASSSDGGGYEQYF. For the CDR3, the DNA is TGCGCCAGCAGCTCGGATGGAGGAGGTTACGAGCAGTACTTC.

V gene TRBV7-9 combines with J gene TRBJ1-2, with TRBD1 matching over 7 bases. This CDR3 spans 13 amino acids. From germline, CDR1 is SEHNR and CDR2 FQNEAQ (reference sequence). V dropped 5 bases and J dropped 8; count of bases not matched to a gene: 8. This chain's CDR3 is CASSHDRAGGYTF. CDR3 DNA sequence: TGTGCCAGCAGCCATGACAGGGCAGGGGGCTACACCTTC.

The sample holds a few counts of this clonotype. Here the CDR3 DNA reads TGCAGTGCAAAGGACGGGGGCGGAGAGACCCAGTACTTC. Protein product: CSAKDGGGETQYF. This chain uses TRBV20-1 with TRBJ2-5; D could derive from TRBD1 or TRBD2 (6 bases each). CDR1 is DFQATT, CDR2 SNEGSKA, per germline (reference sequence). V gave up 6 bases and J gave up 4 bases, with 15 bases separating them. The CDR3 covers 13 residues.

The chain recombines TRBV24-1 with TRBJ2-3; D remains ambiguous. Trimming stripped 11 bases from V and 2 bases from J, with 13 bases between. Germline V lookup: CDR1 KGHDR, CDR2 SFDVKD. The CDR3 length is 13 residues. CDR3 residues: CAIAGPDTDTQYF. The CDR3 DNA reads as TGTGCCATCGCCGGGCCCGACACAGATACGCAGTATTTT.

This clonotype was counted at least ten times. V usage is TRBV9 and J usage is TRBJ2-5, with D unresolved. CDR3 length: 14 residues. V lost 4 bases and J lost 1, with 11 bases in between. Germline loops: CDR1 SGDLS, CDR2 YYNGEE. As DNA, the CDR3 is TGTGCCAGCAGCCTCGGGTTACTCCAAGAGACCCAGTACTTC. The encoded protein is CASSLGLLQETQYF.

Notes on this clonotype: A clone one base away is much larger, so this may be a read error. The DNA of the CDR3 is TGTGCCAGCAGCCACGGAAACAGGGTAAATAAAGCTTTCTTT. Translated, it gives CASSHGNRVNKAFF. This rearrangement joins TRBV12-3 or TRBV12-4 to TRBJ1-1; TRBD1 is a possible D gene (6 bases). Trimming left V 6 bases short and J 9 bases short, with 20 bases between. This CDR3 comprises 14 residues.

The chain joins TRBV6-1 to TRBJ2-1, with D possibly being TRBD2 (6 bases). The germline V gene has CDR1 MNHNS and CDR2 SASEGT. The CDR3 has 16 residues. Trimming left V 2 bases short and J 11 bases short, with 22 bases between. The CDR3 nucleotides read TGTGCCAGCAGTGAAAATGGGACTGGAAGGGATCACCAGCAGTTCTTC. Its protein is CASSENGTGRDHQQFF.

This clonotype was counted a few times. J is TRBJ2-7 and V is TRBV7-2; 10 bases are a match to TRBD2. Trimming removed 1 base from V and 0 bases from J; junction bases left unmatched: 6. This CDR3 has 17 residues. CDR1 and CDR2 (germline): SGHTA, FQGNSA. Here the CDR3 DNA reads TGTGCCAGCAGCTTAGACCTGCCTAGCGGGAGCTCCTACGAGCAGTACTTC. It is translated as CASSLDLPSGSSYEQYF.

As to this clonotype: Just one base apart from a much larger clone, this may be a read error. The chain employs TRBV3-1 and TRBJ2-7; D is perhaps TRBD2 (6 bases). Germline CDR1 and CDR2: LGHDT and YNNKEL (reference sequence). CDR3 length: 14 amino acids. V lost 5 bases to trimming and J lost 9 bases, with 20 bases between them. CDR3 nucleotide sequence: TGTGCCAGCAGCAACCGGGACTCCTTGAACGGGCAGTACTTC. Amino acid sequence: CASSNRDSLNGQYF.

This sequence joins TRBV20-1 and TRBJ2-1; 14 bases match TRBD2. Germline V lookup: CDR1 DFQATT, CDR2 SNEGSKA (reference sequence). CDR3 length equals 17 residues. With 1 base clipped from V and 10 bases from J, the junction kept 12 bases outside the gene matches. CDR3 protein: CSARGVTSGRALWEQFF. CDR3 nucleotide sequence: TGCAGTGCTAGAGGGGTGACTAGCGGGAGGGCCCTCTGGGAGCAGTTCTTC.

This clonotype appeared a few times. The chain is built from TRBV3-1 and TRBJ2-5, with TRBD2 matching 8 bases. Germline CDR1 reads LGHDT; CDR2 reads YNNKEL (reference sequence). This CDR3 is 15 amino acids long. J lost 11 bases, V lost 1 base, and 12 bases had no gene match. The CDR3 DNA sequence: TGTGCCAGCAGCCAAGTGCGGCTAGCGGGCGATGAGCAGTACTTC. Protein sequence: CASSQVRLAGDEQYF.

The rearrangement links TRBV12-3 or TRBV12-4 to TRBJ2-1; D call uncertain. CDR3 size: 11 residues. V was trimmed by 5 bases and J by 13 bases, leaving 12 bases between them. CDR3 amino acids: CASSPKETQFF. CDR3 DNA: TGTGCCAGCAGTCCCAAAGAGACCCAGTTCTTC.

This clonotype has a handful of counts. Here the CDR3 reads CASSDSFEAQLYNEQFF. The CDR3 coding sequence is TGTGCCAGCAGTGATTCGTTCGAAGCGCAGCTGTACAATGAGCAGTTCTTC. This chain connects TRBV6-1 to TRBJ2-1; D is undetermined. V was pared by 3 bases and J by 4 bases, with 19 bases between. Looked up from germline, CDR1 is MNHNS and CDR2 is SASEGT. This CDR3 is built from 17 residues.

This clonotype was counted at least ten times. J is TRBJ2-1 and V is TRBV20-1, with TRBD2 matching over 13 bases. The length of the CDR3 is 18 residues. CDR1 is DFQATT, CDR2 SNEGSKA, per germline (reference sequence). Trimming took 6 bases from V and 0 from J; bases not matched to a gene: 11. The CDR3 region has the DNA TGCAGTGCCAGGACTAGCGGGAGTGGGGTTGGCTCCTACAATGAGCAGTTCTTC. As protein: CSARTSGSGVGSYNEQFF.